The T cell receptor beta chain under discussion was sequenced for a study of T-cell memory formation after mild COVID-19. Study context: Across donors, TCR clusters were largely donor specific.

Comment on this clonotype: Antigen: not known.

Study-wide results and caveats: Clones that contracted from day 15 to 85 were balanced CD4/CD8, while later expanders leaned CD4+. Most CD4+ clones that shrank were in CM and EM, while CD8+ ones turned up in EMRA. That cross-reactive memory joined was suggested by some responding clones appearing in pre-infection memory.

The length of the CDR3 is 14 residues. Germline loops: CDR1 SGHNT, CDR2 YYREEE (reference sequence). Unmatched junction bases numbered 5, after V lost 4 bases and J lost 2 bases. TCRdb recomputed calls from the 5' RACE reads with MiXCR, one row per CDR3 protein. The data hold approximately 28,000 distinct CDR3 sequences, with 9% to 15% observed a single time. The V gene is TRBV5-4, the J gene TRBJ2-7, with 8 bases matching TRBD1. The sample comprised PBMCs or a T cell subset sorted from them (not recorded which). The TCR sequence derives from an adult woman who had mild COVID-19 (a few samples of this study predate the infection). Cell type and time point are not known. In DNA, the CDR3 is TGTGCCAGCAGCCCCCACAGGGGGGCCTACGAGCAGTACTTC. It codes for CASSPHRGAYEQYF.